This is a list of T cell receptor beta chains from one sample in a study of shared clonotypes between healthy human individuals. Data came from immunoSEQ multiplex PCR; TCRdb stores just in-frame clones and leaves some out. This sample has more than 900,000 clones, with more than 75% found just once. Sequencing input: memory CD4+ T cells from PBMCs. Receptors were obtained from a man between 18 and 35 years old in good health. Some clones in this sample may be carry-over from other donors' samples. Both conserved end residues are trimmed from each CDR3. Each record gives: V gene, CDR3 length, CDR3 protein.

v_gene: TRBV19
len: 14
CDR3aa: ASSPGTQPGNQPQH

v_gene: TRBV5-1
len: 13
CDR3aa: ASSLASGTAYGYT

v_gene: TRBV29-1
len: 11
CDR3aa: SATSGIGYEQY

v_gene: TRBV7-9
len: 13
CDR3aa: ASSPGQEVGETQY

v_gene: TRBV28
len: 14
CDR3aa: ASSLWIRLVRDTQY

v_gene: TRBV21-1
len: 15
CDR3aa: ASSPNLPGDRPYEQY

v_gene: TRBV7-9
len: 11
CDR3aa: ASSLTGEKPQH

v_gene: TRBV5-1
len: 12
CDR3aa: ASGPWDTNEKLF

v_gene: TRBV18
len: 13
CDR3aa: ASSPGSGIRDEQF

v_gene: TRBV28
len: 13
CDR3aa: ASSPGGSYNSPLH

v_gene: TRBV28
len: 11
CDR3aa: ASSLFGVDEQY

v_gene: TRBV5-4
len: 14
CDR3aa: ASSLAWGSGANVLT

v_gene: TRBV19
len: 11
CDR3aa: ASSMYSQETQY

v_gene: TRBV11-1
len: 13
CDR3aa: ASSFTSGRYNEQF

v_gene: TRBV7-9
len: 10
CDR3aa: ASSLAHSGLF

v_gene: TRBV5-1
len: 13
CDR3aa: ASSGDLPTYNEQF

v_gene: TRBV5-1
len: 9
CDR3aa: ASRNTGELF

v_gene: TRBV2
len: 9
CDR3aa: ATKVQGEAF

v_gene: TRBV7-7
len: 11
CDR3aa: ASSSDRAGELF

v_gene: TRBV7-3
len: 11
CDR3aa: ASSSGGPTRQF

v_gene: TRBV15
len: 12
CDR3aa: ATSRDGGIHEQY

v_gene: TRBV6-5
len: 13
CDR3aa: ASSYGGGIAPEAF

v_gene: TRBV11-2
len: 13
CDR3aa: ASTAHRSSSYEQY

v_gene: TRBV5-1
len: 12
CDR3aa: ASTLDPQNYGYT

v_gene: TRBV5-6
len: 12
CDR3aa: ASSSTGAGNTIY

v_gene: TRBV2
len: 12
CDR3aa: ASRGPTSNQPQH

v_gene: TRBV9
len: 12
CDR3aa: ASSVEGAYYGYT

v_gene: TRBV7-3
len: 11
CDR3aa: ASSETQGLTQY

v_gene: TRBV28
len: 13
CDR3aa: ASSLTGGAGNTIY

v_gene: TRBV28
len: 11
CDR3aa: ASSRGTLYEQY

v_gene: TRBV27
len: 17
CDR3aa: ASSLGQPRVPLAKNIQY

v_gene: TRBV5-1
len: 14
CDR3aa: ASSPTGAQGSYEQY

v_gene: TRBV6-4
len: 12
CDR3aa: ASRRDRGFHEQF

v_gene: TRBV6-1
len: 11
CDR3aa: ASSRGTGNTIY

v_gene: TRBV18
len: 10
CDR3aa: ASSRNLETQY

v_gene: TRBV5-1
len: 13
CDR3aa: ASSLREGFLYEQY

v_gene: TRBV30
len: 12
CDR3aa: AWNFPPRQDKLF

v_gene: TRBV27
len: 14
CDR3aa: ASSQSPTSSGNTIY

v_gene: TRBV7-2
len: 14
CDR3aa: ASSLSVLAGAYTQY

v_gene: TRBV7-9
len: 14
CDR3aa: ASSLAPGTGKDEQY

v_gene: TRBV5-1
len: 13
CDR3aa: ASSPFTGLNTEAF

v_gene: TRBV6-1
len: 14
CDR3aa: ASSGRLAASYNEQF

v_gene: TRBV11-2
len: 15
CDR3aa: ASSPSLGTSGRGEQF

v_gene: TRBV7-9
len: 13
CDR3aa: ASSSNKAGGEKLF

v_gene: TRBV5-5
len: 12
CDR3aa: ASRGDPAGPEAF

v_gene: TRBV18
len: 16
CDR3aa: ASSPFPDSRPHGNTIY

v_gene: TRBV18
len: 14
CDR3aa: ASSPEQGVGGYGYT

v_gene: TRBV5-1
len: 15
CDR3aa: ASSRFAVGPRTTEAF

v_gene: TRBV10-3
len: 13
CDR3aa: AISDTSGARDTQY

v_gene: TRBV18
len: 14
CDR3aa: ASSPRRAGDNTEAF

v_gene: TRBV4-1
len: 13
CDR3aa: ASSQGQGSNYGYT

v_gene: TRBV9
len: 15
CDR3aa: ASSPQTTAAPTGELF

v_gene: TRBV7-2
len: 14
CDR3aa: ASSLLGQGAYETQY

v_gene: TRBV9
len: 13
CDR3aa: ASSVASAYRDQQF

v_gene: TRBV19
len: 15
CDR3aa: ASSTSGRGVGQETQY